These 2 T cell receptor beta chains came from one sample sequenced in a study of human T cells and chemical hapten exposure (dated by TCRdb to about 2021). Receptor libraries were prepared by RACE. Reads for this sample came from a NextSeq 500. TCRdb reanalyzed the raw reads on its own, using fastp at Q25 for trimming and MiXCR for clone calling, and kept in-frame beta chains. Every distinct CDR3 protein forms one entry, paired with its most common genes and DNA. In this sample the table shows 35,000 to 45,000 distinct CDR3 sequences, more than 8.5% of which occur a single time. Clones ranked in the top ten supply approximately 15% of the sample. The label giving this sample's time point can be read as: patch test 2, 6 weeks after DPC sensitization. Reading the label with the study, this specimen's treatment or condition is: therapeutic diphenylcyclopropenone sensitization with weekly scalp DPC. Sample: whole blood, taken in connection with sensitization to the hapten diphenylcyclopropenone (DPC). Receptors originate from a woman between 40 and 55 years old with alopecia areata. Some clones in this sample may be carry-over from other donors' samples.

This clonotype was observed a single time. The CDR3 bases are TGTGCCTGGGAGGGCTATGGTGAGGGACAGTTCTTC. As protein: CAWEGYGEGQFF. This chain joins TRBV30 and TRBJ2-1; the D gene is possibly TRBD2 (5 bases). This CDR3 has 12 residues. The germline gives CDR1 GTSNPN, CDR2 SVGIG (reference sequence). Trimming pared 5 bases from V and 13 bases from J, leaving 18 bases between. The whole variable domain, filled in from reference TRBV30 and TRBJ2-1, reads SQTIHQWPATLVQPVGSPLSLECTVEGTSNPNLYWYRQAAGRGLQLLFYSVGIGQISSEVPQNLSASRPQDRQFILSSKKLLLSDSGFYLCAWEGYGEGQFFGPGTRLTVL.

This clonotype was observed at least ten times. J is TRBJ2-5 and V is TRBV6-2 or TRBV6-3; D is possibly TRBD1 (6 bases). The V gene's germline CDR1 is MNHEY and CDR2 SVGEGT. The ends were cut back, 1 base at V and 4 bases at J, with 10 bases in the middle. CDR3 length equals 14 residues. The CDR3 reads CASSYLTGRETQYF. DNA of the CDR3: TGTGCCAGCAGTTACTTGACAGGCCGAGAGACCCAGTACTTC.